The 8 T cell receptor beta chains listed next were all sequenced from one sample in a study of T cells after yellow fever vaccination. Each CDR3 protein is one row after TCRdb ran MiXCR on the 5' RACE reads. Seen here are about 150,000 distinct CDR3 sequences, under 7% observed once, and the top ten hold 0.5% to 0.65%. Sequencing used CD4+ T cells sorted from PBMCs, obtained 10 days after the yellow fever booster vaccination. Every receptor here comes from a man under 40 who received the YFV17D yellow fever vaccine.

Ten or more counts support this clonotype. V usage is TRBV20-1 and J usage is TRBJ2-1; 11 bases align to TRBD2. The CDR3 is made up of 19 amino acids. Per the germline V gene, CDR1 is DFQATT and CDR2 is SNEGSKA (reference sequence). With V trimmed by 5 bases and J by 4 bases, 19 bases remained unmatched. CDR3 protein: CSAARDSGRALLPYNEQFF. Written as DNA, the CDR3 is TGCAGTGCTGCCCGCGATAGCGGGAGGGCTCTTCTCCCTTACAATGAGCAGTTCTTC.

This clonotype has a handful of counts. The gene calls are TRBV7-8 and TRBJ2-1, with a weak D call TRBD2 (5 bases). CDR1 is SGHVS and CDR2 is FQNEAQ in the germline V gene. V lost 1 base, J lost 10 bases, and 11 bases lay in between. CDR3 size: 13 residues. This CDR3 reads CASSLGAGEEQFF. As DNA, the CDR3 is TGTGCCAGCAGCTTAGGGGCCGGGGAGGAGCAGTTCTTC.

This clonotype was picked up many times. This chain joins TRBV24-1 and TRBJ2-1; 10 bases fit TRBD1. This CDR3 region has 16 residues. Germline V CDR1 and CDR2: KGHDR, SFDVKD. The V segment lost 4 bases and the J segment 6 bases; nucleotides outside the gene matches: 8. In nucleotides, the CDR3 is TGTGCCACCAGTGAATTTTCGGGACAGGGGTTCAATGAGCAGTTCTTC. It translates to CATSEFSGQGFNEQFF.

This clonotype was counted at least ten times. The chain links TRBV5-6 to TRBJ2-1; no firm D call. With 4 bases removed from V and 5 bases from J, the gap between germline ends came to 16 bases. CDR1 and CDR2 (germline): SGHDT, YYEEEE. CDR3 length: 15 amino acids. The CDR3 is CASSLAKAIHNEQFF. CDR3 in DNA: TGTGCCAGCAGCCTGGCGAAAGCTATCCACAATGAGCAGTTCTTC.

This clonotype was counted ten times or more. CDR3 nucleotide sequence: TGCAGTGCTAGCCTCGGACTAGCGGGAGCTAATACGCAGTATTTT. Translation: CSASLGLAGANTQYF. The chain has TRBV20-1 and TRBJ2-3; 13 bases are a match to TRBD2. The CDR3 loop spans 15 amino acids. Trimming took 3 bases from V and 7 from J; bases not matched to a gene: 7. Germline V gene lookup returns CDR1 DFQATT and CDR2 SNEGSKA (reference sequence).

This clonotype was detected many times. The CDR3 reads CASSLMQDSYEQYF. CDR3 DNA: TGCGCCAGCAGCTTGATGCAGGACAGCTACGAGCAGTACTTC. The chain is built from TRBV5-1 and TRBJ2-7, with D possibly TRBD1 on 6 matching bases. The V end lost 1 base, the J end lost 3 bases, and 11 bases lay between the germline ends. Germline values: CDR1 SGHRS, CDR2 YFSETQ. The CDR3 totals 14 residues.

This clonotype was found many times. The CDR3 loop reads CSARGAGTGLEQYF. CDR3 DNA: TGCAGTGCTAGAGGGGCGGGGACGGGGTTGGAGCAGTACTTC. The chain links TRBV20-1 to TRBJ2-7; D may be TRBD2 (6 bases). CDR3 size: 14 residues. Germline values: CDR1 DFQATT, CDR2 SNEGSKA (reference sequence). Trimming left V 1 base short and J 7 bases short, with 17 bases between.

This clonotype was found many times. The rearrangement uses TRBV10-3 and TRBJ2-5; D gene ambiguous. Trimming stripped 4 bases from V and 2 bases from J, with 8 bases between. This CDR3 comprises 13 residues. Germline V gene lookup returns CDR1 ENHRY and CDR2 SYGVKD. This CDR3 is CAISGGQQETQYF. The CDR3 DNA reads as TGTGCCATCAGTGGGGGTCAGCAAGAGACCCAGTACTTC.